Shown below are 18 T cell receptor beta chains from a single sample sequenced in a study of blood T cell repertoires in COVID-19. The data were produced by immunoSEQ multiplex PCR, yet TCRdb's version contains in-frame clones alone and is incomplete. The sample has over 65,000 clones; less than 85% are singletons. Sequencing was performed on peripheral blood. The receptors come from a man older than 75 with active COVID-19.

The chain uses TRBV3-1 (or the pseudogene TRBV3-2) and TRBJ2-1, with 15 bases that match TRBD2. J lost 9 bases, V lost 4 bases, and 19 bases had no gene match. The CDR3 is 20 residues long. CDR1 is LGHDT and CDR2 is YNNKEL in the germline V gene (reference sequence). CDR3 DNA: TGTGCCAGCAGCCGCCGAGGACTAGCGGGGGGGATATCCGATAACGGTGAGCAGTTCTTC. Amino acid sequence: CASSRRGLAGGISDNGEQFF.

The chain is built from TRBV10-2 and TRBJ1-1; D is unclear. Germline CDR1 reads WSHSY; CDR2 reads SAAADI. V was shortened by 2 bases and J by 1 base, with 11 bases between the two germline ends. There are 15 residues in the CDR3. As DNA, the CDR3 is TGCGCCAGCAGTGAGCCCAACGCAGGGAACACTGAAGCTTTCTTT. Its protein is CASSEPNAGNTEAFF.

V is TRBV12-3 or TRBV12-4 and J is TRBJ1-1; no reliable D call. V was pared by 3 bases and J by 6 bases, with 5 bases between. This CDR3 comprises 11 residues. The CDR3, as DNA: TGTGCCAGCAGTTTTATATCTGAAGCTTTCTTT. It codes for CASSFISEAFF.

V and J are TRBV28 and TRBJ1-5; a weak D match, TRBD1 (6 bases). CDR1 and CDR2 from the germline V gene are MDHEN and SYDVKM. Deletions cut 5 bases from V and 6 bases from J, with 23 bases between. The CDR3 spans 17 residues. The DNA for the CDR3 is TGTGCCAGCAGTGAGCCGGGGGGCTTGTCGGTAAGTCAGCCCCAGCATTTT. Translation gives CASSEPGGLSVSQPQHF. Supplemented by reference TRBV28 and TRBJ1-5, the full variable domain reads DVKVTQSSRYLVKRTGEKVFLECVQDMDHENMFWYRQDPGLGLRLIYFSYDVKMKEKGDIPEGYSVSREKKERFSLILESASTNQTSMYLCASSEPGGLSVSQPQHFGDGTRLSIL.

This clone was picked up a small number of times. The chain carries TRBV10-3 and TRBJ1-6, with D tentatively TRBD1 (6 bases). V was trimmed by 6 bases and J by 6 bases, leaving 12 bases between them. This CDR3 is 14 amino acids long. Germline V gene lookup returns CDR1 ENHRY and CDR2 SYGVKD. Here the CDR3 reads CAIRDDRRNSPLHF. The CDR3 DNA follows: TGTGCCATCAGGGATGACAGGCGTAATTCACCCCTCCACTTT.

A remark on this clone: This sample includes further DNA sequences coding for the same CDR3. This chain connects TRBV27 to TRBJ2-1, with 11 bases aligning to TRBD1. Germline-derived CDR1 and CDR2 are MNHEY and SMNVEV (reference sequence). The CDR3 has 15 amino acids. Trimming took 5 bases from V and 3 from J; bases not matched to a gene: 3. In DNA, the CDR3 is TGTGCCAGCAGTCCCGGGACAGGGGGCTACAATGAGCAGTTCTTC. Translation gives CASSPGTGGYNEQFF.

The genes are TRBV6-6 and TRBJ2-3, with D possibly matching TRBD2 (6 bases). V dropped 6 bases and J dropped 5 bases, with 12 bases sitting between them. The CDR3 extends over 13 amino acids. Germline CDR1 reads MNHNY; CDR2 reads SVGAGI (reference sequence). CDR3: CASRGVGGDTQYF. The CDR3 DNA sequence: TGTGCCAGCAGGGGGGTGGGGGGAGATACGCAGTATTTT.

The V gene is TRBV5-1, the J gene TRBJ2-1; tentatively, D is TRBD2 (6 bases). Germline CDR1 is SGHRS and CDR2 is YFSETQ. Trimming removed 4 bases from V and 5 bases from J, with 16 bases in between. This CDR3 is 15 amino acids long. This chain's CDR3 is CASSPSPGTDNEQFF. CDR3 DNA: TGCGCCAGCAGCCCCAGCCCGGGGACTGACAATGAGCAGTTCTTC.

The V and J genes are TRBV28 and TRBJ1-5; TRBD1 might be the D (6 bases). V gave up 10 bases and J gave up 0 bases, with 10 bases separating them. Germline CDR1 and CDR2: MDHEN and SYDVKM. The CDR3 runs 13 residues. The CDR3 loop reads CATKTGSNQPQHF. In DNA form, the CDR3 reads TGTGCCACCAAGACAGGTAGCAATCAGCCCCAGCATTTT.

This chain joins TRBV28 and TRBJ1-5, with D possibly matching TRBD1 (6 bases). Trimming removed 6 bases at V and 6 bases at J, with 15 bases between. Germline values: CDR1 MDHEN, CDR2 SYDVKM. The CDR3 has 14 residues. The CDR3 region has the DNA TGTGCCAGCAGCTCCCCAGGGGTAGGTCAGCCCCAGCATTTT. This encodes CASSSPGVGQPQHF.

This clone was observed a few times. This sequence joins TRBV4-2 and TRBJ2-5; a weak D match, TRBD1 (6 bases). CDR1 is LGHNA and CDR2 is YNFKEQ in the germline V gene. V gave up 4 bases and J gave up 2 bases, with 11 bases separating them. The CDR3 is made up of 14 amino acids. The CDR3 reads CASSLSGTQETQYF. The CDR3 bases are TGTGCCAGCAGCCTCTCCGGGACACAAGAGACCCAGTACTTC.

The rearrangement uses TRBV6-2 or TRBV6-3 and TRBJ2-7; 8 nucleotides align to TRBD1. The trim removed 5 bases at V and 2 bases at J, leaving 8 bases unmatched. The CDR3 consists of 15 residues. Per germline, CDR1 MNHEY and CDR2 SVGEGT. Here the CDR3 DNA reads TGTGCCAGCAGTGCTCACGGGACAGGAGCCTACGAGCAGTACTTC. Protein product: CASSAHGTGAYEQYF.

The CDR3 DNA reads as TGTGCCAGCAGCCAAAGCGGGGGGATCACAGATACGCAGTATTTT. As protein: CASSQSGGITDTQYF. The rearrangement uses TRBV3-1 (or the pseudogene TRBV3-2) and TRBJ2-3; 9 bases map to TRBD2. This CDR3 is built from 15 residues. Trimming at V came to 2 bases and at J to 2 bases, leaving 2 bases not matched to a gene. Germline CDR1 LGHDT, CDR2 YNNKEL (reference sequence).

This CDR3 reads CASRTTSGRATQYF. The CDR3 DNA reads as TGTGCCAGCAGGACCACTAGCGGGAGGGCTACGCAGTATTTT. V and J are TRBV27 and TRBJ2-3, with 13 positions matching TRBD2. The CDR3 is 14 amino acids. V dropped 6 bases and J dropped 8; count of bases not matched to a gene: 5. CDR1 MNHEY and CDR2 SMNVEV come from the germline V gene (reference sequence).

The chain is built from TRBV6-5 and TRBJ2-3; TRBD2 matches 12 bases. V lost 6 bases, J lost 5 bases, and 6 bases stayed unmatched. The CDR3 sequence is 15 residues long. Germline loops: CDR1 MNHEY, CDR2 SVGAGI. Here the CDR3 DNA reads TGTGCCAGCAGGGATCTAGCGGGAGGGGTAGATACGCAGTATTTT. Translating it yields CASRDLAGGVDTQYF.

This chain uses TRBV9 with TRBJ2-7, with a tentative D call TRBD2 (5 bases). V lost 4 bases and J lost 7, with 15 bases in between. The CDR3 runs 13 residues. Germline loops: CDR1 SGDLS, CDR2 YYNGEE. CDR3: CASSSGIEMEQYF. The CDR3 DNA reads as TGTGCCAGCAGCTCCGGGATTGAGATGGAGCAGTACTTC.

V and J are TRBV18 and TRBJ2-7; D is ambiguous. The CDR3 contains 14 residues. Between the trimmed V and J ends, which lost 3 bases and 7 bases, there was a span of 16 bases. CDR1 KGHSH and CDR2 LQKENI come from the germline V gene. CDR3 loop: CASSPTGFAEEQYF. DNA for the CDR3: TGTGCCAGCTCACCCACCGGGTTCGCGGAGGAGCAGTACTTC.

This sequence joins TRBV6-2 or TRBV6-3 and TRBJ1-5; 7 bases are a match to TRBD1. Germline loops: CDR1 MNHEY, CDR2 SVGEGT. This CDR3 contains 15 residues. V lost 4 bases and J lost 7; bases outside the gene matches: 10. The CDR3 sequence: CASSLTTGLVQPQHF. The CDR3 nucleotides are TGTGCCAGCAGTTTGACGACAGGGTTGGTACAGCCCCAGCATTTT.